This T cell receptor (beta chain) came from a study of shared T cell receptors in the human thymus. Clones were read by immunoSEQ multiplex PCR, and TCRdb kept only the in-frame ones, dropping some. The sample lists some 400,000 clones, just under 95% occurring once. Germline V gene sequence: CDR1 SGDLS, CDR2 YYNGEE. This CDR3 region has 16 residues. Trimming took off 0 bases at V and 5 bases at J, with 15 bases between the two ends. The chain employs TRBV9 and TRBJ1-3; no firm D call. The material sequenced was thymocytes. The TCR sequence derives from a human donor. CDR3 region: CASSVDRGDSRNTIYF. The CDR3 coding sequence is TGTGCCAGCAGCGTAGATCGCGGGGATTCGAGAAACACCATATATTTT. Based on the CDR3 plus reference TRBV9 and TRBJ1-3, the full variable domain is DSGVTQTPKHLITATGQRVTLRCSPRSGDLSVYWYQQSLDQGLQFLIQYYNGEERAKGNILERFSAQQFPDLHSELNLSSLELGDSALYFCASSVDRGDSRNTIYFGEGSWLTVV.